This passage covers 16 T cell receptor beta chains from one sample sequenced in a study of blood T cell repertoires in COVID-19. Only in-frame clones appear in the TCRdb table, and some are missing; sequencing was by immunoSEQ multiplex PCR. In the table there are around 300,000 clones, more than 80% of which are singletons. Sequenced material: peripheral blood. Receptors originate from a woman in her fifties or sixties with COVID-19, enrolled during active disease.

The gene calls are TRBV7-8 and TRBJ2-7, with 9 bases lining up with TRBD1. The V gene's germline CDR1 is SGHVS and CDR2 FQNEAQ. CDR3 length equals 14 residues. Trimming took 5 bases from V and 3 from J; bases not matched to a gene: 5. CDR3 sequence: CASSLRDRVYEQYF. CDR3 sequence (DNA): TGTGCCAGCAGCCTCCGGGACAGGGTCTACGAGCAGTACTTC.

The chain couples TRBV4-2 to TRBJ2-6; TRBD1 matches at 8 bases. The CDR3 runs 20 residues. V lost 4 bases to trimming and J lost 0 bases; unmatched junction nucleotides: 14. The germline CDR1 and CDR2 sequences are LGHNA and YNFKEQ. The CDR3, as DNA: TGTGCCAGCAGCCCTCGGGTACGACAGGGGCTCACCTCTGGGGCCAACGTCCTGACTTTC. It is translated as CASSPRVRQGLTSGANVLTF.

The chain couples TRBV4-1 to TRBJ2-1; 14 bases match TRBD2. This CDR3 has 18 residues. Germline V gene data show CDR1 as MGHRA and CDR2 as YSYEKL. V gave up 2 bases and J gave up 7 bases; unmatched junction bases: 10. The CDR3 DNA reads TGCGCCAGCAGCCAACCGGGACTAGCGGGAGTTAAAAGGAATGAGCAGTTCTTC. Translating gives CASSQPGLAGVKRNEQFF.

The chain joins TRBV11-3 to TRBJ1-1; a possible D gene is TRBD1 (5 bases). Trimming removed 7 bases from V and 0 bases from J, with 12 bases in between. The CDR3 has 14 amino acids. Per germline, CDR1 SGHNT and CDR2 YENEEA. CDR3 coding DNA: TGTGCCAGCACTCCCCTAGGGGTGAACACTGAAGCTTTCTTT. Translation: CASTPLGVNTEAFF.

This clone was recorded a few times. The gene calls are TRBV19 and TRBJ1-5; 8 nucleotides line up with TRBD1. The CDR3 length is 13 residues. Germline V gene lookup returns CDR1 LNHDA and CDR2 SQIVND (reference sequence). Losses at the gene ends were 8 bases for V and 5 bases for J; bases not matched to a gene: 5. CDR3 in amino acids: CASVDRGYQPQHF. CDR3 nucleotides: TGTGCCAGTGTCGACAGGGGCTATCAGCCCCAGCATTTT.

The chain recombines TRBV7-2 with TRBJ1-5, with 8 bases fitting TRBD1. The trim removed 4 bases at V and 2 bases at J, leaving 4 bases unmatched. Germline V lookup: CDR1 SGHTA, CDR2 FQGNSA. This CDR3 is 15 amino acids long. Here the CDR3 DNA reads TGTGCCAGCAGCTCGGACAGGGAGGGCAATCAGCCCCAGCATTTT. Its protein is CASSSDREGNQPQHF.

In nucleotides, the CDR3 is TGTGCCAGCAGCTTAGGAGGGAGTCGTTCGTACGAGCAGTACTTC. The encoded protein is CASSLGGSRSYEQYF. The chain carries TRBV7-2 and TRBJ2-7, with D maybe TRBD2 (5 bases). Trimming took off 1 base at V and 4 bases at J, with 14 bases between the two ends. This CDR3 has 15 amino acids. Germline values: CDR1 SGHTA, CDR2 FQGNSA.

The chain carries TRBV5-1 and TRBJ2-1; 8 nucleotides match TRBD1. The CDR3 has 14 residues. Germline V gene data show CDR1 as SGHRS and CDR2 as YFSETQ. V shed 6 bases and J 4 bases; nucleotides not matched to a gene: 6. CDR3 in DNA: TGCGCCAGCAATCCGGACAGGGTATACAATGAGCAGTTCTTC. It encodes CASNPDRVYNEQFF.

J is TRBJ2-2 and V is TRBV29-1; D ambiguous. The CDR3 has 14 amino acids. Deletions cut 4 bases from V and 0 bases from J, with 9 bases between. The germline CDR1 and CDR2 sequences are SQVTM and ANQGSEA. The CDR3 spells CSVVPLTNTGELFF. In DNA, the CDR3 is TGCAGCGTTGTCCCCCTTACGAACACCGGGGAGCTGTTTTTT.

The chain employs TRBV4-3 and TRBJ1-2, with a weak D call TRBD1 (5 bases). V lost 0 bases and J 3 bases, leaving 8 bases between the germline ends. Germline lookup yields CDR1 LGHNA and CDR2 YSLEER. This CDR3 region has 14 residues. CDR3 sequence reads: CASSQEAGYYGYTF. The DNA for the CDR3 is TGCGCCAGCAGCCAAGAGGCAGGGTACTATGGCTACACCTTC.

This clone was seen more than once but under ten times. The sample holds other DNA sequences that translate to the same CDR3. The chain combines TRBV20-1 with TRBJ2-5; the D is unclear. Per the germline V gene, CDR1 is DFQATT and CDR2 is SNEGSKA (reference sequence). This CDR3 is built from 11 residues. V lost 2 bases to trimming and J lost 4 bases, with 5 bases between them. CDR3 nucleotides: TGCAGTGCTAGACCGGGAGAGACCCAGTACTTC. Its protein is CSARPGETQYF.

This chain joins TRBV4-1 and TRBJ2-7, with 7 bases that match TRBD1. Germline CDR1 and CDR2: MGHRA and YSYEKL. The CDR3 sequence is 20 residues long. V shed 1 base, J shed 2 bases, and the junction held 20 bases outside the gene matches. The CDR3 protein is CASSQVLRVGTGQIPYEQYF. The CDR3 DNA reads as TGCGCCAGCAGCCAAGTACTTAGGGTTGGGACGGGACAGATCCCCTACGAGCAGTACTTC.

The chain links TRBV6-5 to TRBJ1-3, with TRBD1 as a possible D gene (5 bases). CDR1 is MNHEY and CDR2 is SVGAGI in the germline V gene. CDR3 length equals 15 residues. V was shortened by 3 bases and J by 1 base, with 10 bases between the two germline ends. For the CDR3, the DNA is TGTGCCAGCAGTTATGGGGGGGTTTCTGGAAACACCATATATTTT. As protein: CASSYGGVSGNTIYF.

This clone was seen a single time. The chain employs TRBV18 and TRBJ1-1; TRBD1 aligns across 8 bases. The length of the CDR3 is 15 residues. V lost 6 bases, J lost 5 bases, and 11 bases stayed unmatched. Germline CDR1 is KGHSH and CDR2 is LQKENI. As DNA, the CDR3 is TGTGCCAGCTCCCAGAACCTCAGGGGGCAAACTGAAGCTTTCTTT. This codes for CASSQNLRGQTEAFF.

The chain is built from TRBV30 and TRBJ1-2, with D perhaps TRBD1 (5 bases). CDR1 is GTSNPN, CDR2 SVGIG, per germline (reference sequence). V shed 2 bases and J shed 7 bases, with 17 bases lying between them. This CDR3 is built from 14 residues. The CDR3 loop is CAWSKLREGGGYTF. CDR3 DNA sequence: TGTGCCTGGAGTAAACTCAGGGAGGGTGGTGGCTACACCTTC. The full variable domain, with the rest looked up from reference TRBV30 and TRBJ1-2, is SQTIHQWPATLVQPVGSPLSLECTVEGTSNPNLYWYRQAAGRGLQLLFYSVGIGQISSEVPQNLSASRPQDRQFILSSKKLLLSDSGFYLCAWSKLREGGGYTFGSGTRLTVV.

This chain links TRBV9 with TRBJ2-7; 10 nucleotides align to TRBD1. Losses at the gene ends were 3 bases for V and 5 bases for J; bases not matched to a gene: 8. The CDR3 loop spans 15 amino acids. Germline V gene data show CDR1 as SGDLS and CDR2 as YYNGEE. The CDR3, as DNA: TGTGCCAGCAGCGAAGAGGGACAGGGGATAAACGAGCAGTACTTC. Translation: CASSEEGQGINEQYF. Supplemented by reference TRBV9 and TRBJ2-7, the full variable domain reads DSGVTQTPKHLITATGQRVTLRCSPRSGDLSVYWYQQSLDQGLQFLIQYYNGEERAKGNILERFSAQQFPDLHSELNLSSLELGDSALYFCASSEEGQGINEQYFGPGTRLTVT.